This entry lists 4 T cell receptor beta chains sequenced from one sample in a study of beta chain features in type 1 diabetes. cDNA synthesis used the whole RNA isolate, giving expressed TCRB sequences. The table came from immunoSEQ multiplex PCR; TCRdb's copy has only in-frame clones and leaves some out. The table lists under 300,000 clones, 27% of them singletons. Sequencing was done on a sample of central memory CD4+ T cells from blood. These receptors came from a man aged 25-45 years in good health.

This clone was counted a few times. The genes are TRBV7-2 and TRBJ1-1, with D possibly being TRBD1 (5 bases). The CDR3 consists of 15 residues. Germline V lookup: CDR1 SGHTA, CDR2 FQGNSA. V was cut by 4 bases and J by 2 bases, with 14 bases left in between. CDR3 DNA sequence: TGTGCCAGCAGCTCGACCAGGGCAGGTAACACTGAAGCTTTCTTT. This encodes CASSSTRAGNTEAFF.

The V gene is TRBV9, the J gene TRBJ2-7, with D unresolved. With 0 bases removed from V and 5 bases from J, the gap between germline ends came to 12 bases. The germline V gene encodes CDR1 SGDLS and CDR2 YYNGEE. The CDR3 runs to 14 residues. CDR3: CASSVEAKGNEQYF. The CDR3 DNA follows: TGTGCCAGCAGCGTAGAGGCCAAAGGAAACGAGCAGTACTTC.

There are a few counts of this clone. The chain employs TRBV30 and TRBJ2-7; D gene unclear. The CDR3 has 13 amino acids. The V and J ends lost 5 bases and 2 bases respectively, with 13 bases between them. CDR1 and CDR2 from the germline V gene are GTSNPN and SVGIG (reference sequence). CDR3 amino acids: CAWAAAAPYEQYF. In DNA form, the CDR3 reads TGTGCCTGGGCCGCGGCGGCCCCCTACGAGCAGTACTTC.

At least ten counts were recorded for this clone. The chain's CDR3 is CASSPQGQMNTEAFF. The DNA of the CDR3 is TGTGCCAGCAGCCCTCAGGGACAGATGAACACTGAAGCTTTCTTT. The chain recombines TRBV11-2 with TRBJ1-1; 7 nucleotides line up with TRBD1. V was clipped by 5 bases and J by 0 bases; unmatched bases: 6. Germline CDR1 reads SGHAT; CDR2 reads FQNNGV. The CDR3 loop spans 15 amino acids.